The clone carrying this T cell receptor (beta chain) has more than one count but fewer than ten. TCRdb re-derived calls from the 5' RACE reads in MiXCR, one entry per CDR3 protein. The repertoire has 220,000 or so distinct CDR3 sequences, over 9.5% of them found once; the top ten carry 21%. Trimming removed 3 bases at V and 3 bases at J, with 9 bases between. Germline CDR1 reads DFQATT; CDR2 reads SNEGSKA (reference sequence). This CDR3 contains 12 residues. This sample stems from a study of CD8 T cells in ankylosing spondylitis. Sequencing was carried out using blood, either unsorted or a sorted T cell fraction (not recorded which). The chain carries TRBV20-1 and TRBJ2-7, with D possibly TRBD2 on 5 matching bases. This clonotype was sampled from a male donor with ankylosing spondylitis or in good health (not recorded which). The CDR3 nucleotides are TGCAGTGCTAGCGGACTGTTCTACGAGCAGTACTTC. It translates to CSASGLFYEQYF.